Listed below are T cell receptor beta chains from one sample, sequenced in a study of blood T cell repertoires in COVID-19. Repertoires were generated with immunoSEQ multiplex PCR, while TCRdb's copy carries only in-frame clones and drops some. Among 200,000 to 250,000 clones listed, roughly four fifths were seen once. Sequencing was carried out using peripheral blood. Receptors were obtained from a man between 45 and 60 years old with acute or convalescent COVID-19. The CDR3 runs from the conserved cysteine through the conserved F or W. Each record gives: D gene, J gene, V gene, clone size, CDR3 DNA, CDR3 protein. The D gene is left open where the match is weak. Not every row has a clone size; where given, it reads once, few, many or a size class.

D gene: .
J gene: TRBJ1-2
V gene: TRBV12-3/TRBV12-4
clone size: few
CDR3 DNA: TGTGCCAGCAGTTCGTCAAAAGCTTATGGCTACACCTTC
CDR3 protein: CASSSSKAYGYTF

D gene: .
J gene: TRBJ2-5
V gene: TRBV10-3
clone size: .
CDR3 DNA: TGTGCCATCAGTGAGTACAAAGAGACCCAGTACTTC
CDR3 protein: CAISEYKETQYF

D gene: .
J gene: TRBJ2-3
V gene: TRBV7-7
clone size: .
CDR3 DNA: TGTGCTAGCAGCTTAGGACACGGTACAGATACGCAGTATTTT
CDR3 protein: CASSLGHGTDTQYF

D gene: .
J gene: TRBJ1-2
V gene: TRBV20-1
clone size: few
CDR3 DNA: TGCAGTGCTAGCCTGGGGGGAAGCTACACCTTC
CDR3 protein: CSASLGGSYTF

D gene: .
J gene: TRBJ2-5
V gene: TRBV24-1
clone size: .
CDR3 DNA: TGTGCCACCGCCGGGACTTCCCAAGAGACCCAGTACTTC
CDR3 protein: CATAGTSQETQYF

D gene: TRBD1
J gene: TRBJ2-7
V gene: TRBV6-6
clone size: .
CDR3 DNA: TGTGCCAGCAGTTACTCAGGACAGGGAGGTGGCGAGCAGTACTTC
CDR3 protein: CASSYSGQGGGEQYF

D gene: TRBD2
J gene: TRBJ2-1
V gene: TRBV5-1
clone size: .
CDR3 DNA: TGCGCCAGCAGCTTGGCGCTAGCGGGTTACAATGAGCAGTTCTTC
CDR3 protein: CASSLALAGYNEQFF

D gene: TRBD2
J gene: TRBJ2-7
V gene: TRBV19
clone size: .
CDR3 DNA: TGTGCCAGTAGTAGCCTAGCGGGTGACTACGAGCAGTACTTC
CDR3 protein: CASSSLAGDYEQYF

D gene: TRBD1
J gene: TRBJ2-7
V gene: TRBV6-2/TRBV6-3
clone size: .
CDR3 DNA: TGTGCCAGCAGTTATTCAGGGGGCTTGTACGAGCAGTACTTC
CDR3 protein: CASSYSGGLYEQYF

D gene: .
J gene: TRBJ2-1
V gene: TRBV6-4
clone size: .
CDR3 DNA: TGTGCCAGCAGTCCGTCAGTACGGGGTGAGCAGTTCTTC
CDR3 protein: CASSPSVRGEQFF

D gene: TRBD1
J gene: TRBJ1-2
V gene: TRBV3-1/TRBV3-2
clone size: .
CDR3 DNA: TGTGCCAGCGGACAGGAGTCAGGTCTTGGCTACACCTTC
CDR3 protein: CASGQESGLGYTF

D gene: .
J gene: TRBJ2-2
V gene: TRBV6-5
clone size: .
CDR3 DNA: TGTGCCGGCCGTATAGGAGCGAACACCGGGGAGCTGTTTTTT
CDR3 protein: CAGRIGANTGELFF

D gene: .
J gene: TRBJ2-7
V gene: TRBV24-1
clone size: .
CDR3 DNA: TGTGCCACCAGTGATCCTCTAGCCAAGGGACATTCCGAGCAGTACTTC
CDR3 protein: CATSDPLAKGHSEQYF

D gene: TRBD1
J gene: TRBJ1-1
V gene: TRBV15
clone size: .
CDR3 DNA: TGTGCCACCAGCAGAGACGGTAGGGGGCTGACTGAAGCTTTCTTT
CDR3 protein: CATSRDGRGLTEAFF

D gene: .
J gene: TRBJ1-4
V gene: TRBV30
clone size: .
CDR3 DNA: TGTGCCTCGGAGGGTGAAAAACTGTTTTTT
CDR3 protein: CASEGEKLFF

D gene: .
J gene: TRBJ2-2
V gene: TRBV7-8
clone size: .
CDR3 DNA: TGTGCCAGCAGCTTAGGCCGGGGGGCCTTCCGAATGATAAACACCGGGGAGCTGTTTTTT
CDR3 protein: CASSLGRGAFRMINTGELFF

D gene: TRBD2
J gene: TRBJ2-3
V gene: TRBV30
clone size: .
CDR3 DNA: TGTGCCTGGAGTGGCAGGGGGCCGGGACTAGCGGGGTATAGCACAGATACGCAGTATTTT
CDR3 protein: CAWSGRGPGLAGYSTDTQYF

D gene: .
J gene: TRBJ1-5
V gene: TRBV24-1
clone size: .
CDR3 DNA: TGTGCCACCAGTGAGGCCCAGGGTGTCGGCAATCAGCCCCAGCATTTT
CDR3 protein: CATSEAQGVGNQPQHF

D gene: TRBD2
J gene: TRBJ2-1
V gene: TRBV7-3
clone size: .
CDR3 DNA: TGTGCCAGCAGCTTAACCGGACTAGCGGAGCAGTTCTTC
CDR3 protein: CASSLTGLAEQFF

D gene: TRBD2
J gene: TRBJ2-5
V gene: TRBV5-1
clone size: .
CDR3 DNA: TGCGCCAGCAAAACCGGGACTAGCCCCCGGGGAGAAGAGACCCAGTACTTC
CDR3 protein: CASKTGTSPRGEETQYF

D gene: .
J gene: TRBJ2-7
V gene: TRBV6-5
clone size: many
CDR3 DNA: TGTGCCAGCAGTCCGTGGGGGACTCACTACGAGCAGTACTTC
CDR3 protein: CASSPWGTHYEQYF

D gene: TRBD1
J gene: TRBJ1-2
V gene: TRBV18
clone size: .
CDR3 DNA: TGTGCCAGCTACCAACCGGGACAGAGTTATGGCTACACCTTC
CDR3 protein: CASYQPGQSYGYTF

D gene: TRBD2
J gene: TRBJ2-1
V gene: TRBV28
clone size: few
CDR3 DNA: TGTGCCAGCAGTTTAGCGGGGGGCCCAAAACTAGAGCAGTTCTTC
CDR3 protein: CASSLAGGPKLEQFF

D gene: .
J gene: TRBJ1-3
V gene: TRBV28
clone size: .
CDR3 DNA: TGTGCCAGCTCCCTTGGGGGGGATATTGCTGGAAACACCATATATTTT
CDR3 protein: CASSLGGDIAGNTIYF

D gene: TRBD1
J gene: TRBJ2-1
V gene: TRBV12-3/TRBV12-4
clone size: .
CDR3 DNA: TGTGCCAGTAGGTACAGGGGCAGCGGTGAGCAGTTCTTC
CDR3 protein: CASRYRGSGEQFF

D gene: .
J gene: TRBJ2-3
V gene: TRBV14
clone size: .
CDR3 DNA: TGTGCCAGCAGCCCGACACGGACTAGCACAGATACGCAGTATTTT
CDR3 protein: CASSPTRTSTDTQYF

D gene: .
J gene: TRBJ1-6
V gene: TRBV27
clone size: .
CDR3 DNA: TGTGCCAGCAGTTTATTTCGCCGCTGGACAGTACGTTCACCCCTCCACTTT
CDR3 protein: CASSLFRRWTVRSPLHF

D gene: .
J gene: TRBJ1-1
V gene: TRBV29-1
clone size: .
CDR3 DNA: TGCAGCGCCCGGACAGTAGACACTGAAGCTTTCTTT
CDR3 protein: CSARTVDTEAFF

D gene: .
J gene: TRBJ1-1
V gene: TRBV14
clone size: .
CDR3 DNA: TGTGCCAGCAGCTCACGACCAGGGTTGACTGAAGCTTTCTTT
CDR3 protein: CASSSRPGLTEAFF

D gene: .
J gene: TRBJ1-1
V gene: TRBV10-2
clone size: .
CDR3 DNA: TGCGCCAGCATGTTGGGGGCCGGGTTGAACACTGAAGCTTTCTTT
CDR3 protein: CASMLGAGLNTEAFF

D gene: TRBD1
J gene: TRBJ2-7
V gene: TRBV25-1
clone size: .
CDR3 DNA: TGTGCCAGCAGTGCACACAGGGGGTTTTCCTACGAGCAGTACTTC
CDR3 protein: CASSAHRGFSYEQYF

D gene: .
J gene: TRBJ2-6
V gene: TRBV5-1
clone size: .
CDR3 DNA: TGCGCCAGCAGCTTGGCCCCAGGGTCTGGGGCCAACGTCCTGACTTTC
CDR3 protein: CASSLAPGSGANVLTF

D gene: .
J gene: TRBJ2-7
V gene: TRBV6-5
clone size: few
CDR3 DNA: TGTGCCAGCAGTTACTCCGGGACTTGGAATGCCTACGAGCAGTACTTC
CDR3 protein: CASSYSGTWNAYEQYF

D gene: TRBD1
J gene: TRBJ2-7
V gene: TRBV10-1
clone size: .
CDR3 DNA: TGCGCCAGCAGTTTCGGGACAGGGGGCCGGGGCGAGCAGTACTTC
CDR3 protein: CASSFGTGGRGEQYF

D gene: .
J gene: TRBJ1-5
V gene: TRBV28
clone size: .
CDR3 DNA: TGTGCCAGCAGTTTGGGAGGTAGCAATCAGCCCCAGCATTTT
CDR3 protein: CASSLGGSNQPQHF

D gene: .
J gene: TRBJ2-3
V gene: TRBV9
clone size: .
CDR3 DNA: TGTGCCAGCAGCGTGGCGGGGTATTCAGATACGCAGTATTTT
CDR3 protein: CASSVAGYSDTQYF

D gene: .
J gene: TRBJ2-1
V gene: TRBV12-3/TRBV12-4
clone size: .
CDR3 DNA: TGTGCCAGCAGGGACACTTACAATGAGCAGTTCTTC
CDR3 protein: CASRDTYNEQFF

D gene: .
J gene: TRBJ1-1
V gene: TRBV5-5
clone size: .
CDR3 DNA: TGTGCCAGCAGCTTCGGGATCGGACCGCTGAACACTGAAGCTTTCTTT
CDR3 protein: CASSFGIGPLNTEAFF

D gene: .
J gene: TRBJ2-1
V gene: TRBV1
clone size: .
CDR3 DNA: TGCACCAGCAGCCAAGCCTTGGTAGCGGGAGGGTACAATGAGCAGTTCTTC
CDR3 protein: CTSSQALVAGGYNEQFF

D gene: TRBD1
J gene: TRBJ1-1
V gene: TRBV7-6
clone size: .
CDR3 DNA: TGTGCCAGCAGCTTTTCACAGGGGGGGACTGAAGCTTTCTTT
CDR3 protein: CASSFSQGGTEAFF

D gene: .
J gene: TRBJ1-1
V gene: TRBV6-5
clone size: .
CDR3 DNA: TGTGCCAGCCGGAGGGCCGGGGACACTGAAGCTTTCTTT
CDR3 protein: CASRRAGDTEAFF